The 5 T cell receptor beta chains presented below share a single source sample, sequenced in a study of T cells in Graves' hyperthyroidism and ophthalmopathy. Researchers amplified the TCR beta CDR3 regions from RNA transcripts. The HTBI primer set was used in a first-round RT-PCR of the TCR CDR3. TCRdb independently ran MiXCR on the multiplex PCR reads; one entry per CDR3 protein. The table shows 500,000 or so distinct CDR3 sequences, with roughly 16% occurring only once. The sequenced sample consisted of blood. These receptor sequences come from a young woman with Graves' ophthalmopathy.

The rearrangement uses TRBV28 and TRBJ1-2; no clear D gene. The germline V gene has CDR1 MDHEN and CDR2 SYDVKM. V was shortened by 2 bases and J by 4 bases, with 5 bases between the two germline ends. The CDR3 spans 12 residues. This CDR3 is CASSLIGYGYTF. The CDR3, as DNA: TGTGCCAGCAGTTTAATTGGCTATGGCTACACCTTC.

This clonotype was seen repeatedly, ten times or more. The chain recombines TRBV11-2 with TRBJ1-1; D unclear. Germline-derived CDR1 and CDR2 are SGHAT and FQNNGV. This CDR3 region has 15 residues. V shed 1 base and J shed 0 bases, with 9 bases lying between them. The CDR3 DNA reads as TGTGCCAGCAGCTTAGCAGGAGCCATGAACACTGAAGCTTTCTTT. Translating gives CASSLAGAMNTEAFF.

This chain connects TRBV20-1 to TRBJ1-1; possibly TRBD1 for D (5 bases). The CDR3 is made up of 11 amino acids. CDR1 is DFQATT, CDR2 SNEGSKA, per germline (reference sequence). Trimming took 7 bases from V and 8 from J, leaving 14 bases between them. The CDR3 region is CSVTRVREAFF. DNA of the CDR3: TGCAGTGTTACCAGGGTGAGGGAAGCTTTCTTT.

In this sample, this clonotype turned up many times. The chain links TRBV5-1 to TRBJ2-3; D is perhaps TRBD1 (5 bases). Trimming pared 4 bases from V and 2 bases from J, leaving 11 bases between. Germline CDR1 SGHRS, CDR2 YFSETQ. This CDR3 is built from 14 residues. The CDR3 sequence: CASSPRTNTDTQYF. DNA for the CDR3: TGCGCCAGCAGCCCGAGGACAAACACAGATACGCAGTATTTT.

This clonotype was counted ten times or more. The genes are TRBV30 and TRBJ2-7, with D uncertain. Germline CDR1 is GTSNPN and CDR2 is SVGIG (reference sequence). The CDR3 is 12 residues long. V dropped 0 bases and J dropped 3 bases, with 6 bases sitting between them. CDR3 loop: CAWSVGGYEQYF. The CDR3 bases are TGTGCCTGGAGTGTAGGTGGCTACGAGCAGTACTTC.